This TCR beta chain was profiled in a study of cytomegalovirus exposure and HLA in healthy donors. The CDR3 is 15 residues long. Per the germline V gene, CDR1 is SGHNT and CDR2 is YYREEE (reference sequence). Regarding the study as a whole: The study labeled under 200 TCR beta chains cytomegalovirus-associated. In terms of immune exposure information, only CMV serostatus was available. Per published reports, the classifier diagnosed cytomegalovirus status with high specificity and sensitivity. Three CMV-associated chains proved CMV antigen-specific in vitro.

The PCR ran on 60 Vbeta and 13 Jbeta primers. The table came from immunoSEQ multiplex PCR; TCRdb's copy has only in-frame clones and leaves some out. This sample has 130,000 to 150,000 clones, with roughly 73% found just once. Comments on this clone: Its matching antigen is unknown.

This clonotype was obtained from a human donor in good health. Sample: PBMCs. The chain recombines TRBV5-4 with TRBJ2-5, with 8 bases matching TRBD1. The J call may be in error: the DNA end matches TRBJ2-7 better. The CDR3 bases are TGTGCCAGCAGGCCGGGACAGGCCTTCTCCTACGAGCAGTACTTC. Its translation is CASRPGQAFSYEQYF.